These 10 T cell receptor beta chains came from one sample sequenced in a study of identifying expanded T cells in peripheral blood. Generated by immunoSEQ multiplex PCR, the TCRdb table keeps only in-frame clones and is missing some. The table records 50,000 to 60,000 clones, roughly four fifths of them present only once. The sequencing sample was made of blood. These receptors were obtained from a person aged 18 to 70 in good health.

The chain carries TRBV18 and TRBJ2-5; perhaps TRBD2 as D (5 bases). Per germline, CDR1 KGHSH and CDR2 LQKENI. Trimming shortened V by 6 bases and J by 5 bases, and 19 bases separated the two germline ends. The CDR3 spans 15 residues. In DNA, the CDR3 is TGTGCCAGCTCCCAGTCCATGGGAGTGGAGGAGACCCAGTACTTC. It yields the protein CASSQSMGVEETQYF.

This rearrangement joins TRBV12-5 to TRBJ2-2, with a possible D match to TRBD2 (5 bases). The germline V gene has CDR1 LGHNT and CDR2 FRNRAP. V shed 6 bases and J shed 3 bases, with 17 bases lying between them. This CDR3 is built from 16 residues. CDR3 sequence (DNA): TGTGCTAGTGGCGCCCAAAAGGGAGTCGACACCGGGGAGCTGTTTTTT. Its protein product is CASGAQKGVDTGELFF.

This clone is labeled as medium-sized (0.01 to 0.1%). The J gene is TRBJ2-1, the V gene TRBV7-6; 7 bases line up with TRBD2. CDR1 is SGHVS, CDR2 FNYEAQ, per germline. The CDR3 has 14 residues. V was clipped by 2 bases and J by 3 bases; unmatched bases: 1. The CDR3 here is CASSLRTSYNEQFF. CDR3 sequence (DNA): TGTGCCAGCAGCTTAAGGACTAGCTACAATGAGCAGTTCTTC.

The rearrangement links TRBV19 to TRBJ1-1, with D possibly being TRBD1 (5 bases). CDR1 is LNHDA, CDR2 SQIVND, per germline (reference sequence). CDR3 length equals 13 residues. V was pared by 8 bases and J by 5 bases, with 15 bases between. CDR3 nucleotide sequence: TGTGCCAGTGGGACGTCCTGGGGGACTGAAGCTTTCTTT. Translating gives CASGTSWGTEAFF.

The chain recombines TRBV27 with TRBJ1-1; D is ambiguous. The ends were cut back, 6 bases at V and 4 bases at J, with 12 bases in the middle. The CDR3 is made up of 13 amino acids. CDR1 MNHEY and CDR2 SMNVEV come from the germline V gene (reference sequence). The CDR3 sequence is CASSTKVSTEAFF. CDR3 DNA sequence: TGTGCCAGCAGCACCAAAGTAAGCACTGAAGCTTTCTTT.

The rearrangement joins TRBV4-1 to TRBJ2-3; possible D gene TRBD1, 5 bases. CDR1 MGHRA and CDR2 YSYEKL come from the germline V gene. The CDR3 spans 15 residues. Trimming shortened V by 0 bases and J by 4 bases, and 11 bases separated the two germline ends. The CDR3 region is CASSQDRGRADTQYF. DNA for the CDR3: TGCGCCAGCAGCCAAGATCGTGGCAGGGCAGATACGCAGTATTTT.

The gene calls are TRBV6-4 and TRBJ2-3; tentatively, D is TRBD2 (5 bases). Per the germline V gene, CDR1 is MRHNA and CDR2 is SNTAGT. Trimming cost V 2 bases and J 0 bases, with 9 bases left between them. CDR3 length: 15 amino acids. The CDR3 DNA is TGTGCCAGCAGTGACGGGAGAACTAGCACAGATACGCAGTATTTT. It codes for CASSDGRTSTDTQYF.

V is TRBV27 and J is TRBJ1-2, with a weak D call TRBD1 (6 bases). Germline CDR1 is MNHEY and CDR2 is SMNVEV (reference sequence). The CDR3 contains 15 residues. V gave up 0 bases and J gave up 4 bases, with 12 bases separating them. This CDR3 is CASSLSGGFGYGYTF. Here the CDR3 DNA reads TGTGCCAGCAGTTTATCAGGGGGATTCGGCTATGGCTACACCTTC.

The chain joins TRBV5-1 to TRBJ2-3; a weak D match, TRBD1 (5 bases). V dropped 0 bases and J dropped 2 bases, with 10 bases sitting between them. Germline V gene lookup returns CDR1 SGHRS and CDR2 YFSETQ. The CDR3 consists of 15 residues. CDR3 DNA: TGCGCCAGCAGCTTGGGTGGGGCATACACAGATACGCAGTATTTT. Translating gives CASSLGGAYTDTQYF.

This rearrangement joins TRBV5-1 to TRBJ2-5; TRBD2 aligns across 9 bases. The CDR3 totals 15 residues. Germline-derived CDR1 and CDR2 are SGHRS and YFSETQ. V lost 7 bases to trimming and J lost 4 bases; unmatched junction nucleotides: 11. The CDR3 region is CASFPAGGPPETQYF. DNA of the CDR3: TGCGCCAGCTTCCCAGCGGGGGGACCCCCAGAGACCCAGTACTTC.